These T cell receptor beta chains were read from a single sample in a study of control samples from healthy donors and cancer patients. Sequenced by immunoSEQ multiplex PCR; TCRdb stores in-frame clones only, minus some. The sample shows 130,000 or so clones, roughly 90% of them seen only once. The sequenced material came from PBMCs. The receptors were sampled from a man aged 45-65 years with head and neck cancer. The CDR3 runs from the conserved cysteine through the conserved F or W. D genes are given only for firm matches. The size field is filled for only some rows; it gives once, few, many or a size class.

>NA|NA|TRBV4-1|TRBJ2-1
CASSQEDPASSYNEQFF
TGCGCCAGCAGCCAAGAGGATCCGGCCAGCTCCTACAATGAGCAGTTCTTC
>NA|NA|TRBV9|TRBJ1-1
CASSNPSRGPEAFF
TGTGCCAGCAGCAATCCCTCGAGGGGCCCTGAAGCTTTCTTT
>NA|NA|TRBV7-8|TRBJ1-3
CASSTERYSGNTIYF
TGTGCCAGCAGCACCGAACGGTACTCTGGAAACACCATATATTTT
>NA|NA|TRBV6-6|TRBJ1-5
CASSYQQGQPQHF
TGTGCCAGCAGTTACCAACAGGGCCAGCCCCAGCATTTT
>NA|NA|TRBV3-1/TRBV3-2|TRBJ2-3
CASSHTPPGATDTQYF
TGTGCCAGCAGCCACACCCCCCCGGGGGCCACAGATACGCAGTATTTT
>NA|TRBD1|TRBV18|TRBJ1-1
CASSPRAGGVNTEAFF
TGTGCCAGCTCACCACGGGCAGGGGGCGTGAACACTGAAGCTTTCTTT
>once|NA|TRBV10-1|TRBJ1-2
CASSESSGGYTF
TGCGCCAGCAGTGAGTCCTCAGGCGGCTACACCTTC
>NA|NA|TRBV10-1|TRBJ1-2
CASGDNGLGYTF
TGCGCCAGCGGGGACAACGGGCTCGGCTACACCTTC
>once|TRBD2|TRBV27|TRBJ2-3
CASSLAGGAQYF
TGTGCCAGCAGTTTAGCGGGGGGTGCGCAGTATTTT
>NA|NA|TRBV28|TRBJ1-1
CASITPSGETTEAFF
TGTGCCAGCATCACCCCCTCCGGGGAAACCACTGAAGCTTTCTTT
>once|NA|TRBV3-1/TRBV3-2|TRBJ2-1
CASSQDWDKLYEQFF
TGTGCCAGCAGCCAAGATTGGGACAAACTCTATGAGCAGTTCTTC
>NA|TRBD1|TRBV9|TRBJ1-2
CASERGQGAYGYTF
TGTGCCAGCGAGAGGGGACAGGGGGCATATGGCTACACCTTC
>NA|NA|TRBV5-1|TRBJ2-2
CASNQVGQNTGELFF
TGCGCCAGCAACCAAGTTGGACAGAACACCGGGGAGCTGTTTTTT
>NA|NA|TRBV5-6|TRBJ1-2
CASSLRVGVYGYTF
TGTGCCAGCAGCTTGAGGGTAGGGGTCTATGGCTACACCTTC
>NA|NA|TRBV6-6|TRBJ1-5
CASSYQGLGQPQHF
TGTGCCAGCAGTTACCAGGGACTTGGTCAGCCCCAGCATTTT
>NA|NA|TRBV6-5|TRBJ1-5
CASTGSRNQPQHF
TGTGCCAGCACTGGGTCGCGAAATCAGCCCCAGCATTTT
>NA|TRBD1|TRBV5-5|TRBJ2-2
CASSEGTGDTGELFF
TGTGCCAGCAGCGAGGGGACAGGGGACACCGGGGAGCTGTTTTTT
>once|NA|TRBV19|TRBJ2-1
CASSIGGGQFF
TGTGCCAGTAGTATAGGAGGCGGACAGTTCTTC
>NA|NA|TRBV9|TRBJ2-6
CASSVGDSGANVLTF
TGTGCCAGCAGCGTAGGAGACTCTGGGGCCAACGTCCTGACTTTC
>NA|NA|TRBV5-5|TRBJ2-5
CASSLQGKETQYF
TGTGCCAGCAGCTTGCAGGGAAAAGAGACCCAGTACTTC
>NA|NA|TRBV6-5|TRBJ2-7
CASSYSGTNTIYEQYF
TGTGCCAGCAGTTACTCAGGGACCAACACGATCTACGAGCAGTACTTC
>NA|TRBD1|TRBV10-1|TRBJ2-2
CASKPGQGGTGELFF
TGCGCCAGCAAACCGGGACAGGGAGGAACCGGGGAGCTGTTTTTT
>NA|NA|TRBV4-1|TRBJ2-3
CASSQGVQRPSTDTQYF
TGCGCCAGCAGCCAAGGAGTCCAGCGCCCTAGCACAGATACGCAGTATTTT
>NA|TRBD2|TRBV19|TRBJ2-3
CASSSPPSGGGRRTDTQYF
TGTGCCAGTAGTTCCCCCCCTAGCGGGGGGGGACGACGCACAGATACGCAGTATTTT
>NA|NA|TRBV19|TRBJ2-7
CASSKRLSDTYEQYF
TGTGCCAGTAGTAAACGCCTCAGTGACACCTACGAGCAGTACTTC
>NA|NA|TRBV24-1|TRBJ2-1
CATSDQDNEQFF
TGTGCCACCAGTGACCAGGACAATGAGCAGTTCTTC
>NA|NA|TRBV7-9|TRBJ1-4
CASSLVLDGGFSNEKLFF
TGTGCCAGCAGCTTAGTGCTCGACGGGGGCTTTTCAAATGAAAAACTGTTTTTT
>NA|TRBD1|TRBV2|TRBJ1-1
CASRDRGTEAFF
TGTGCCAGCCGGGACAGGGGCACTGAAGCTTTCTTT
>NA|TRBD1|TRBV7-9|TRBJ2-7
CASSLVEGAEQYF
TGTGCCAGCAGCTTAGTAGAGGGGGCCGAGCAGTACTTC
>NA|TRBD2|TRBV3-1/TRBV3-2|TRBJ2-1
CASSQDGGTSGSSTYNEQFF
TGTGCCAGCAGCCAAGATGGAGGGACTAGCGGGAGTTCCACCTACAATGAGCAGTTCTTC
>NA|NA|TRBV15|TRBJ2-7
CATSRPDRTSYEQYF
TGTGCCACCAGCAGGCCGGACAGAACCTCCTACGAGCAGTACTTC
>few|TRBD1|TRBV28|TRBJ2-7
CASTLDRGYYEQYF
TGTGCCAGCACCCTGGACAGGGGATACTACGAGCAGTACTTC
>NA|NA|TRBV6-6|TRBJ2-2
CASSYEGPRVTGELFF
TGTGCCAGCAGTTACGAAGGGCCCAGGGTAACCGGGGAGCTGTTTTTT
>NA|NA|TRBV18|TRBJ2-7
CASSPRRDGNYEQYF
TGTGCCAGCTCACCACGCCGGGACGGAAACTACGAGCAGTACTTC
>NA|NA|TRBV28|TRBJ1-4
CASSLSSGEKLFF
TGTGCCAGCAGCCTATCCTCGGGGGAAAAACTGTTTTTT
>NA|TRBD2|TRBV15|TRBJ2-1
CATSEQRDYNEQFF
TGTGCCACCAGCGAACAGCGGGACTACAATGAGCAGTTCTTC
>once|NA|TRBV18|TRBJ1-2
CASSPPPALSYGYTF
TGTGCCAGCTCACCACCTCCGGCCCTTTCTTATGGCTACACCTTC
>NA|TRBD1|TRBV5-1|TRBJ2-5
CASSLEITGAQETQYF
TGCGCCAGCAGCTTGGAAATAACAGGGGCACAGGAGACCCAGTACTTC
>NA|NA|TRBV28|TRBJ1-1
CASSTSDSTNTEAFF
NA
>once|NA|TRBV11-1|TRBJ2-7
CASSPPGRRAYEQYF
TGTGCCAGCAGCCCGCCGGGTCGGCGGGCCTACGAGCAGTACTTC
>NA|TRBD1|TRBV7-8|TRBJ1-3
CASTLTGFGNTIYF
TGTGCCAGCACCCTGACAGGGTTTGGAAACACCATATATTTT
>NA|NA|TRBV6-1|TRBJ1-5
CASSEAYGNQPQHF
TGTGCCAGCAGTGAAGCTTACGGGAATCAGCCCCAGCATTTT